This TCR beta chain was documented in a study of T cell repertoires in cytomegalovirus infection (dated by TCRdb to the late 2010s). About the investigation overall: The peptide stimulations were aimed at well-studied HLA-B-restricted epitopes as well as recently identified HLA-C-restricted CMV epitopes, whose presentation resists viral immunomodulation. Donor HLA type was relevant to the analysis, as public TCR beta signatures indicated carriage of CMV infection together with the matching HLA type.

Sequences DFQATT (CDR1) and SNEGSKA (CDR2) are obtained from the germline V gene (reference sequence). From cysteine to phenylalanine, the CDR3 is 13 amino acids long. Only CDR3 DNA is held: 39 bases, read in frame from base 1. V sheds 3 bases and J sheds 3 bases, leaving 12 bases between their ends. The treatment or condition label here, explained by the study, means: in vitro stimulation with specific CMV peptide epitopes to enrich CMV-specific T cells. In regard to this clonotype: This clone's antigen is unknown. No much larger clone exists at a distance of one base, and base qualities are not known.

Sequencing was carried out with an Illumina HiSeq 1500. Through fastp at Q25 and MiXCR, TCRdb rebuilt clones from the public reads, retaining in-frame beta chains. When rows share a CDR3 protein, they turn into one entry using the most common DNA and genes. For this sample there are about 920,000 distinct CDR3 sequences; around 32% appear just once. The ten largest account for 13% of the sample. The paper's findings and limits, for the study overall: In both this cohort and an independent cohort of 352 donors, the cumulative frequency of public TCR beta family members distinguished carriers of CMV infection plus the relevant HLA type. The ex vivo response was dominated by HLA-C-restricted CMV-specific TCR beta clonotypes, which also provided the single most frequent clonotype in two of eight donors.

The source is a human donor in good health (CMV status not recorded). Some clones in this sample may be carry-over from other donors' samples. Sequencing was performed on cultured CD8+ T cells from PBMCs, taken from culture after CMV antigen stimulation. The rearranged chain carries TRBV20-1 and TRBJ2-7; a weak D assignment points to TRBD1 (6 bases agree). This receptor has the CDR3 CSASGTNDYEQYF. The nucleotide sequence is given as TGCAGTGCTAGTGGGACAAATGACTACGAGCAGTACTTC.